This entry is about one T cell receptor (beta chain). Its antigen is still unknown. Germline CDR1 reads SQVTM; CDR2 reads ANQGSEA. The CDR3 is 13 amino acids. The entry originates in a study of T cells expressing NK-cell markers. Study-level points and caveats: CD8+ T cells in roughly six donors included dominant NKG2C+ clonotypes at roughly 1.0-7.0%. The same clonotypes also predominated in the CD3+CD56-NKG2C+ fraction of a few donors.

5'RACE template switching built TCR beta cDNA with unique molecular identifiers. From the 5' RACE reads, TCRdb lists one entry per CDR3 protein and no DNA. Recorded here are a few hundred thousand distinct CDR3 sequences; the top ten clones represent 1.4% to 1.5%. The specimen was blood T cells: a sorted CD56 or NKG2C T cell subset, CD4+ or CD8+ T cells, or bulk PBMC T cells (not recorded which). This rearrangement joins TRBV29-1 to TRBJ2-4; TCRdb picks TRBD2, but there is no DNA to check that call. This clonotype was sampled from a woman aged 45-60 years in good health. The chain's CDR3 is CSVRGTIMGIQYF.